The 8 T cell receptor beta chains presented below share a single source sample, sequenced in a study of blood T cell repertoires in COVID-19. Measured with immunoSEQ multiplex PCR; TCRdb has only the in-frame clones, and not every one. In the table there are around 200,000 clones, 65% to 85% of which are singletons. The sequenced sample was PBMCs or T cells enriched from blood (not recorded which). Every receptor here comes from a woman under 40 who had recovered from COVID-19.

This clone was recorded a few times. The V gene is TRBV5-1, the J gene TRBJ2-1, with 12 nucleotides matching TRBD1. The CDR3 is 16 residues long. The germline V gene encodes CDR1 SGHRS and CDR2 YFSETQ. Trimming removed 4 bases from V and 7 bases from J; junction bases left unmatched: 9. CDR3 sequence: CASSTPGQGAMNEQFF. The CDR3 coding sequence is TGCGCCAGCAGCACCCCGGGACAGGGGGCAATGAATGAGCAGTTCTTC.

The chain recombines TRBV6-2 or TRBV6-3 with TRBJ2-7; 7 positions match TRBD2. This CDR3 spans 14 amino acids. Germline V gives CDR1 MNHEY, CDR2 SVGEGT. V gave up 2 bases and J gave up 2 bases; unmatched junction bases: 3. The CDR3 reads CASSYAAGAYEQYF. The CDR3 DNA sequence: TGTGCCAGCAGTTACGCCGCGGGAGCCTACGAGCAGTACTTC.

V and J are TRBV5-1 and TRBJ2-7; unclear D gene. The CDR3 has 14 residues. The germline V gene has CDR1 SGHRS and CDR2 YFSETQ. Trimming took 0 bases from V and 0 from J, leaving 7 bases between them. The DNA for the CDR3 is TGCGCCAGCAGCTTGGCCACAGACTCCTACGAGCAGTACTTC. This translates into CASSLATDSYEQYF.

V gene TRBV7-2 combines with J gene TRBJ1-1; unclear D gene. The CDR3 spans 14 residues. Trimming left V 3 bases short and J 0 bases short, with 8 bases between. Germline-derived CDR1 and CDR2 are SGHTA and FQGNSA. In nucleotides, the CDR3 is TGTGCCAGCAGCTTGTTATCAGTGAACACTGAAGCTTTCTTT. It translates to CASSLLSVNTEAFF.

The CDR3 DNA is TGCGCCAGCAGCTTGGTACTGACAGGGGGAGGTAGCACTGAAGCTTTCTTT. The encoded protein is CASSLVLTGGGSTEAFF. The genes are TRBV5-1 and TRBJ1-1, with TRBD1 identical over 9 bases. CDR3 size: 17 residues. Germline lookup yields CDR1 SGHRS and CDR2 YFSETQ. With 0 bases clipped from V and 4 bases from J, the junction kept 10 bases outside the gene matches.

Here the CDR3 reads CAWSMRGDSPLHF. The CDR3 DNA follows: TGTGCCTGGAGTATGCGCGGGGATTCACCCCTCCACTTT. The chain has TRBV30 and TRBJ1-6; D is unresolved. With 2 bases removed from V and 8 bases from J, the gap between germline ends came to 10 bases. The CDR3 consists of 13 residues. Germline CDR1 and CDR2: GTSNPN and SVGIG (reference sequence).

The V gene is TRBV7-9, the J gene TRBJ1-2; D might be TRBD1 (6 bases). The CDR3 is 13 amino acids. CDR1 is SEHNR and CDR2 is FQNEAQ in the germline V gene (reference sequence). Deletions cut 5 bases from V and 8 bases from J, with 15 bases between. The CDR3 loop is CASSLGGAQGYTF. In nucleotides, the CDR3 is TGTGCCAGCAGCCTGGGGGGGGCGCAAGGCTACACCTTC.

The genes are TRBV2 and TRBJ1-4, with D tentatively TRBD1 (6 bases). The CDR3 has 14 amino acids. The V end was cut by 6 bases, the J end by 8 bases, with 16 bases between. The germline V gene has CDR1 SNHLY and CDR2 FYNNEI. The CDR3 DNA is TGTGCCAGCAGCCCGGTGGGGGCGCGAGAAAAACTGTTTTTT. It translates to CASSPVGAREKLFF.